The 5 T cell receptor beta chains reported below all come from one sample, sequenced in a study of memory CD4+ T cells and cytomegalovirus serostatus. The sort gate was single viable CD3+CD4+CD8-CD45RO+ cells for memory CD4+ T cells. Data came from immunoSEQ multiplex PCR; TCRdb stores just in-frame clones and leaves some out. The sample comprises tens of thousands of clones, 60% to 80% of which are singletons, and about 0.79% rests with the top ten. The sequencing sample was made of memory CD4+ T cells from blood. These receptors were obtained from an adult in good health and CMV-seronegative.

This chain joins TRBV5-1 and TRBJ1-1; 7 positions agree with TRBD1. The V and J ends lost 2 bases and 4 bases, in that order; junction bases with no gene match: 2. Germline V gene lookup returns CDR1 SGHRS and CDR2 YFSETQ. The CDR3 has 13 amino acids. The CDR3 DNA follows: TGCGCCAGCAGCTTAGACAGGGCCACTGAAGCTTTCTTT. Protein product: CASSLDRATEAFF.

This clone was observed a few times. The chain links TRBV30 to TRBJ1-5; TRBD1 is a possible D gene (6 bases). The germline V gene has CDR1 GTSNPN and CDR2 SVGIG (reference sequence). This CDR3 comprises 14 residues. V lost 2 bases to trimming and J lost 4 bases, with 12 bases between them. In DNA form, the CDR3 reads TGTGCCTGGAGTCCTACAGGGTTAAATCAGCCCCAGCATTTT. This gives the protein CAWSPTGLNQPQHF.

The genes are TRBV7-9 and TRBJ2-3; D not resolved. Germline V gene sequence: CDR1 SEHNR, CDR2 FQNEAQ (reference sequence). CDR3 length equals 15 residues. Between the trimmed V and J ends, which lost 0 bases and 1 base, there was a span of 8 bases. This chain's CDR3 is CASSLAVIRTDTQYF. CDR3 nucleotide sequence: TGTGCCAGCAGCTTAGCGGTTATCCGCACAGATACGCAGTATTTT. Full variable domain (outside the CDR3, taken from reference TRBV7-9 and TRBJ2-3): DTGVSQNPRHKITKRGQNVTFRCDPISEHNRLYWYRQTLGQGPEFLTYFQNEAQLEKSRLLSDRFSAERPKGSFSTLEIQRTEQGDSAMYLCASSLAVIRTDTQYFGPGTRLTVL.

This clone was seen a single time. The V gene is TRBV18, the J gene TRBJ2-5; 7 bases map to TRBD1. Germline V gene lookup returns CDR1 KGHSH and CDR2 LQKENI. CDR3 length: 16 residues. The V gene end was trimmed by 6 bases and the J gene end by 5 bases; junction bases not matched to a gene: 15. The CDR3 here is CASSQDLQGTGETQYF. The CDR3 DNA is TGTGCCAGCTCTCAGGATCTACAGGGGACCGGGGAGACCCAGTACTTC.

This sequence joins TRBV7-8 and TRBJ1-4, with 9 bases that match TRBD1. The CDR3 consists of 16 residues. Trimming at V came to 2 bases and at J to 6 bases, leaving 7 bases not matched to a gene. CDR1 SGHVS and CDR2 FQNEAQ come from the germline V gene. Written as DNA, the CDR3 is TGTGCCAGCAGCTTATTAGCGGGACAGGGTGATGAAAAACTGTTTTTT. Translated, it gives CASSLLAGQGDEKLFF.